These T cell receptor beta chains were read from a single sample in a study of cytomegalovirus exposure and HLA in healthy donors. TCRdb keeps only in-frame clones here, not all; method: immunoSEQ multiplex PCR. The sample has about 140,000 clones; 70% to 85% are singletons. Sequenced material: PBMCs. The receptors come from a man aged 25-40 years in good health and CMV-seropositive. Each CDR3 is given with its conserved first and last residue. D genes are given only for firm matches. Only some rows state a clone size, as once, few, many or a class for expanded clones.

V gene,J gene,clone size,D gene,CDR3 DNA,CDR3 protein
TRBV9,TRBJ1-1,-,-,TGTGCCAGCAGCGCCCAGGGAGGGGGGGACACTGAAGCTTTCTTT,CASSAQGGGDTEAFF
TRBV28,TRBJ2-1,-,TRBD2,TGTGCCAGCAGCATTAGCGGGGGGGCAGCCTACAATGAGCAGTTCTTC,CASSISGGAAYNEQFF
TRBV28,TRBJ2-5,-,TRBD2,TGTGCCAGCAGTTTAAGTCTAGCGGGGGCCCAAGAGACCCAGTACTTC,CASSLSLAGAQETQYF
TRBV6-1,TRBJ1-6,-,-,TGTGCCAGCAGAGAAGACTACGGGGGGACACCCCTCCACTTT,CASREDYGGTPLHF
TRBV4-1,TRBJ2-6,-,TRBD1,TGCGCCAGCAGCCAGGGTCCCGGGACAGGGGGTGGGGCCAACGTCCTGACTTTC,CASSQGPGTGGGANVLTF
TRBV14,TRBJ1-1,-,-,TGTGCCAGCAGCCCAAACGATAGACTCTGGAACACTGAAGCTTTCTTT,CASSPNDRLWNTEAFF
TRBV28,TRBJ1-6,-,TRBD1,TGTGCCAGCACAGGGGGAAATTCACCCCTCCACTTT,CASTGGNSPLHF
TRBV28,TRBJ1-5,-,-,TGTGCCAGCAGTTTGGAGACGAACCAGCCCCAGCATTTT,CASSLETNQPQHF
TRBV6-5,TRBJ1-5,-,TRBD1,TGTGCCAGCAGAGGACAGGGGGCTTATCAGCCCCAGCATTTT,CASRGQGAYQPQHF
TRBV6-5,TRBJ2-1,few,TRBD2,TGTGCCAGCAGACTAGCGGGATACAATGAGCAGTTCTTC,CASRLAGYNEQFF
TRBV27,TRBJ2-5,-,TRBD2,TGTGCCAGCACACTTCCTCCGGGACTAGCGGGAATCGGTGTGACCCAGTACTTC,CASTLPPGLAGIGVTQYF
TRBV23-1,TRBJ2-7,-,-,TGCGCCAGCAACCACAGACCTGACGAGCAGTACTTC,CASNHRPDEQYF
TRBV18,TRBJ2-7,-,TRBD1,TGTGCCAGCTCCCGAGGAGTGGGACAGGGGATCTACGAGCAGTACTTC,CASSRGVGQGIYEQYF
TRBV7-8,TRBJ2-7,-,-,TGTGCCAGCAGCCGTAGGGGGGGCGAGCAGTACTTC,CASSRRGGEQYF
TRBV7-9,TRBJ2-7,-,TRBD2,TGTGCCAGCAGCCCGACTAGCGGGACGTCCTACGAGCAGTACTTC,CASSPTSGTSYEQYF
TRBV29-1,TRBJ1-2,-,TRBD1,TGCAGCGTTGTAGGAGGGGGCGACTATGGCTACACCTTC,CSVVGGGDYGYTF
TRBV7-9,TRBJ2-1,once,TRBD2,TGTGCCAGCAGCTTAGTCCCTAGCGGGAGGCCCAATGAGCAGTTCTTC,CASSLVPSGRPNEQFF
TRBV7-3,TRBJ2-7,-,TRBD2,TGTGCCAGCAGCTTAAATTACGGGCTAGCGGGAGGAAACGAGCAGTACTTC,CASSLNYGLAGGNEQYF
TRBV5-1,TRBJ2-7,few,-,TGCGCCAGCAGCTTGGACAGCCCCTACGAGCAGTACTTC,CASSLDSPYEQYF
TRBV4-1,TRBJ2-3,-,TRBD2,TGCGCCAGCAGCCAAGGAGGGACTAGCGGGGTGAAAGATACGCAGTATTTT,CASSQGGTSGVKDTQYF
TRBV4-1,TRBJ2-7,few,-,TGCGCCAGCAGCCCGGGGTGGGACTACGAGCAGTACTTC,CASSPGWDYEQYF
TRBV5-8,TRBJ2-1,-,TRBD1,TGTGCCAGCAGCTTGGCCGGGACAGGGGTTTACAATGAGCAGTTCTTC,CASSLAGTGVYNEQFF
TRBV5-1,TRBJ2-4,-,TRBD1,TGCGCCAGCCGGCTCGGACAGGGAGAGAACATTCAGTACTTC,CASRLGQGENIQYF